These T cell receptor beta chains were read from a single sample in a study of T cells expressing NK-cell markers. From the 5' RACE reads, TCRdb lists one entry per CDR3 protein and no DNA. The listing contains 200,000 to 300,000 distinct CDR3 sequences. The sequencing input was blood T cells: a sorted CD56 or NKG2C T cell subset, CD4+ or CD8+ T cells, or bulk PBMC T cells (not recorded which). Receptors were obtained from a woman aged 18 to 75 in good health. Each CDR3 is given with its conserved first and last residue. Each record gives: J gene, V gene, CDR3 protein.

TRBJ2-3 TRBV13 CASSHRLAGGESTDTQYF
TRBJ2-1 TRBV6-1 CASRDPSGRARTSNEQFF
TRBJ1-2 TRBV6-1 CASSPGTANYGYTF
TRBJ1-2 TRBV6-1 CASSRSGTNYGYTF
TRBJ2-5 TRBV15 CATSRPTRGSETQYF
TRBJ2-3 TRBV27 CASSLRERGTDTQYF
TRBJ2-2 TRBV7-2 CASSLAGTGGKTGELFF
TRBJ2-5 TRBV4-2 CASSQGASGLTQYF
TRBJ2-7 TRBV3-1 CASSQAYTYEQYF
TRBJ2-5 TRBV4-3 CASSQVLGPQETQYF
TRBJ1-2 TRBV4-3 CASSQEGPGYGYTF
TRBJ2-7 TRBV30 CAWSHSVEQYF
TRBJ2-1 TRBV5-1 CASSLEGNEQFF
TRBJ2-2 TRBV11-2 CATSRNTGELFF
TRBJ2-1 TRBV4-2 CASSPGRGGEGNEQFF
TRBJ2-7 TRBV20-1 CSARTRLAGGIYEQYF
TRBJ2-1 TRBV29-1 CSVEPPGLAGVDEQFF
TRBJ1-1 TRBV5-1 CASSLTGESTEAFF
TRBJ2-3 TRBV19 CASTRSPSTDTQYF
TRBJ2-1 TRBV29-1 CSVEGLAEYNEQFF
TRBJ1-2 TRBV6-6 CASSYSSSYGYTF
TRBJ2-2 TRBV18 CASSPGLAGPAGELFF
TRBJ2-4 TRBV25-1 CASSGPGAKNIQYF
TRBJ2-1 TRBV7-3 CASSLDRLNEQFF
TRBJ2-1 TRBV4-3 CASSQDLPLQYNEQFF
TRBJ2-1 TRBV20-1 CSASGGASDEQFF
TRBJ1-6 TRBV12-3/TRBV12-4 CASSLADRNSPLHF
TRBJ2-1 TRBV5-1 CASRKGTSGRRDEQFF
TRBJ1-6 TRBV6-5 CASSYGTTRNSPLHF
TRBJ2-3 TRBV29-1 CSARGTEASTDTQYF
TRBJ1-6 TRBV7-2 CASSLGLGGSPLHF
TRBJ2-2 TRBV7-3 CASSLTGAGELFF
TRBJ2-5 TRBV29-1 CSGRTGRQTQYF
TRBJ1-6 TRBV12-3/TRBV12-4 CASSLWGAPGSPLHF
TRBJ2-1 TRBV4-2 CASSRGTSGLSSYNEQFF
TRBJ2-5 TRBV7-6 CASSPLGVKETQYF
TRBJ2-1 TRBV6-6 CASTRGPSNEQFF
TRBJ2-2 TRBV28 CASRLGLANTGELFF
TRBJ2-7 TRBV2 CASDQRRSTYEQYF
TRBJ1-2 TRBV6-2/TRBV6-3 CASRKNYGYTF
TRBJ2-1 TRBV3-1 CASSQGRQSGGSFF
TRBJ1-1 TRBV28 CASSRTLRNTEAFF